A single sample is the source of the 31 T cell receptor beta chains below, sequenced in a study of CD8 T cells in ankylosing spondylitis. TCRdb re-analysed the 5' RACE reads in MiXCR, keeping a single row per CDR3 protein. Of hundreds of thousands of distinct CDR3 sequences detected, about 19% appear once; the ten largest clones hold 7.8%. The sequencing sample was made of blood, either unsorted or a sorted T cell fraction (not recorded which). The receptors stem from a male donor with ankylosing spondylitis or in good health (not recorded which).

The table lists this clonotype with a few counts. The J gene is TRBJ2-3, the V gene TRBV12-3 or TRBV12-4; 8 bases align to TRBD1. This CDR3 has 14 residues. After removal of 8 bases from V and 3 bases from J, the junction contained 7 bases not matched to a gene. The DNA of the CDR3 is TGTGCCAGCTCCAGGGGGCTTATAACAGATACGCAGTATTTT. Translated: CASSRGLITDTQYF.

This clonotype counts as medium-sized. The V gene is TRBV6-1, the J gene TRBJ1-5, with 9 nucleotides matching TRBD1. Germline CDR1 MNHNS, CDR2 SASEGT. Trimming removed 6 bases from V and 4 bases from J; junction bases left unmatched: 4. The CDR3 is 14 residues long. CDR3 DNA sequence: TGTGCCAGCAGAGACGGGACAGGGAATCAGCCCCAGCATTTT. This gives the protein CASRDGTGNQPQHF.

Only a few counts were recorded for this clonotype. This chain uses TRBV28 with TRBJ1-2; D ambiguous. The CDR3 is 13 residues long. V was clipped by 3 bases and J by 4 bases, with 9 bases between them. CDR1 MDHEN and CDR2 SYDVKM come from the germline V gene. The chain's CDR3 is CASSFTPAYGYTF. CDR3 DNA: TGTGCCAGCAGTTTTACTCCGGCCTATGGCTACACCTTC.

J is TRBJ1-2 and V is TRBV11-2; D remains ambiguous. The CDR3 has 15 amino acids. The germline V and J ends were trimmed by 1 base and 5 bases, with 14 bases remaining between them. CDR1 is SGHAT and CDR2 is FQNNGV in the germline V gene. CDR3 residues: CASSLVLTEAYGYTF. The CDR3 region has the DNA TGTGCCAGCAGCTTAGTTCTTACAGAGGCGTATGGCTACACCTTC.

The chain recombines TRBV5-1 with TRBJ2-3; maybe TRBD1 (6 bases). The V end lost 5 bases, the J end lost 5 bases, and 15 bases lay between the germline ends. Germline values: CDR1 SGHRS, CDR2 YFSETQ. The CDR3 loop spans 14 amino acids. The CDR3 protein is CASRQGQSGDTQYF. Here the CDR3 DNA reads TGCGCCAGCAGACAAGGACAGTCTGGAGATACGCAGTATTTT. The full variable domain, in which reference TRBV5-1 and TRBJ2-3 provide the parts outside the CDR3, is KAGVTQTPRYLIKTRGQQVTLSCSPISGHRSVSWYQQTPGQGLQFLFEYFSETQRNKGNFPGRFSGRQFSNSRSEMNVSTLELGDSALYLCASRQGQSGDTQYFGPGTRLTVL.

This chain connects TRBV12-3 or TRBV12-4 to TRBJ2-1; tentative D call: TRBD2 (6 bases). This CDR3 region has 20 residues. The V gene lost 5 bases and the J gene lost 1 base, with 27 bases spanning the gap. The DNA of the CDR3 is TGTGCCAGCAGTCCGCGGGCTATGACGGGAGCCCACGGGTCCTACAATGAGCAGTTCTTC. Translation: CASSPRAMTGAHGSYNEQFF.

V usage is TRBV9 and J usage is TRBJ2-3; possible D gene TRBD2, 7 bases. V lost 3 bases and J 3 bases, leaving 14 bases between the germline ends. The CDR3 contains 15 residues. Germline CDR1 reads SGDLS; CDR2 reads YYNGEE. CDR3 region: CASSGGGLPTDTQYF. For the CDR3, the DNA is TGTGCCAGCAGCGGGGGGGGGCTCCCAACAGATACGCAGTATTTT.

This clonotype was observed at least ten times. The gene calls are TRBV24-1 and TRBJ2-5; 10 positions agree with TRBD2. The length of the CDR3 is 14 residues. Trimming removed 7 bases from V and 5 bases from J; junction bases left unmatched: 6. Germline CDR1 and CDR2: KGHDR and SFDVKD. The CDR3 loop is CATSLSGGPETQYF. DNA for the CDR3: TGTGCCACCAGCCTTAGCGGGGGGCCGGAGACCCAGTACTTC.

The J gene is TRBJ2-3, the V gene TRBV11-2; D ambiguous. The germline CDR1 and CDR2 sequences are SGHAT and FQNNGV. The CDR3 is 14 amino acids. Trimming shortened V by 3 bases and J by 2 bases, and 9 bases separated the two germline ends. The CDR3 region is CASSFSGNTDTQYF. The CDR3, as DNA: TGTGCCAGCAGCTTCTCTGGGAACACAGATACGCAGTATTTT.

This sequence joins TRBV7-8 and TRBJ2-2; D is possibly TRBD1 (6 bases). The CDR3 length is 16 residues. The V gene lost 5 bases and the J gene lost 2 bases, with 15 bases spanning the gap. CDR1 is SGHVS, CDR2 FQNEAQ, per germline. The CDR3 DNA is TGTGCCAGCAGCGCCGGACAGAACTCCAACACCGGGGAGCTGTTTTTT. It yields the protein CASSAGQNSNTGELFF.

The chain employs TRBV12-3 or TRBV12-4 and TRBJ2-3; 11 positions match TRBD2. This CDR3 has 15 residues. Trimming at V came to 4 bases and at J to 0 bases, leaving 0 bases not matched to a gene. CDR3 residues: CASSWTSGSTDTQYF. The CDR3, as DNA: TGTGCCAGCAGTTGGACTAGCGGGAGCACAGATACGCAGTATTTT.

CDR3 coding DNA: TGTGCCAGCTCACCCTTACAGGGTGGTCAGCCCCAGCATTTT. Translating it yields CASSPLQGGQPQHF. The V gene is TRBV18, the J gene TRBJ1-5, with D perhaps TRBD1 (6 bases). The ends were cut back, 3 bases at V and 6 bases at J, with 12 bases in the middle. The length of the CDR3 is 14 residues. Per the germline V gene, CDR1 is KGHSH and CDR2 is LQKENI. The variable domain in full, with the rest retrieved from reference TRBV18 and TRBJ1-5, is NAGVMQNPRHLVRRRGQEARLRCSPMKGHSHVYWYRQLPEEGLKFMVYLQKENIIDESGMPKERFSAEFPKEGPSILRIQQVVRGDSAAYFCASSPLQGGQPQHFGDGTRLSIL.

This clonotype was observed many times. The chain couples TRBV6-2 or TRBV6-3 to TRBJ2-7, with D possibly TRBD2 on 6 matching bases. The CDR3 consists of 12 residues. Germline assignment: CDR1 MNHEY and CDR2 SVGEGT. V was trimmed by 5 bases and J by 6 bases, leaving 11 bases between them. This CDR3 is CASSAGGIEQYV. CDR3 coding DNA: TGTGCCAGCAGTGCCGGGGGAATCGAGCAGTACGTC.

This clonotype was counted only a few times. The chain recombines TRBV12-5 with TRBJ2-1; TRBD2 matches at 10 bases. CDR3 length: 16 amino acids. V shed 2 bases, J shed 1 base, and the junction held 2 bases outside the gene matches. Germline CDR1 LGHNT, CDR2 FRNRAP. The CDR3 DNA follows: TGTGCTAGTGGTTTGTTTAGCGGGAGGTCCTACAATGAGCAGTTCTTC. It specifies CASGLFSGRSYNEQFF.

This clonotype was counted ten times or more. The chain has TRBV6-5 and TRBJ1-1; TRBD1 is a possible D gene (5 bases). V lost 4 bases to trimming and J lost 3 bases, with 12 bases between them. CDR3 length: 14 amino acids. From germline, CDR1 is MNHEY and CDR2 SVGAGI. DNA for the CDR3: TGTGCCAGCAGTTTAATGGGGCCCTACACTGAAGCTTTCTTT. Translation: CASSLMGPYTEAFF.

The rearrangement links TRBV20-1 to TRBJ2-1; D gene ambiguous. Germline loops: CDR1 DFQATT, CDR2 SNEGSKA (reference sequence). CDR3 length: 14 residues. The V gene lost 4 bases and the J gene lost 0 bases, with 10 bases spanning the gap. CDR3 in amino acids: CSAIGASSYNEQFF. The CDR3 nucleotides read TGCAGTGCTATCGGTGCGAGCTCCTACAATGAGCAGTTCTTC.

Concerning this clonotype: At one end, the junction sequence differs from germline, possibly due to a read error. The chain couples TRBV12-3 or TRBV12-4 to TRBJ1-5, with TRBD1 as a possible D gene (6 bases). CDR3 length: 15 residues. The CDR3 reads CASSLGDGGNQPRHF. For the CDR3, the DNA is TGTGCCAGCAGTTTAGGGGACGGGGGCAATCAGCCCCGGCATTTT.

CDR3 loop: CASSPVAGGETQYF. CDR3 sequence (DNA): TGTGCCAGCAGCCCTGTAGCGGGGGGAGAGACCCAGTACTTC. V usage is TRBV3-1 and J usage is TRBJ2-5, with TRBD2 matching 10 bases. The CDR3 has 14 residues. Germline-derived CDR1 and CDR2 are LGHDT and YNNKEL (reference sequence). Germline trimming cut 4 bases from V and 4 bases from J; bases unmatched to any gene: 3.

The CDR3 is CASSVRQGAGDLNEQFF. Written as DNA, the CDR3 is TGTGCCAGCAGCGTTCGTCAAGGAGCGGGAGACCTTAATGAGCAGTTCTTC. J is TRBJ2-1 and V is TRBV7-9; 8 bases agree with TRBD2. Germline CDR1 reads SEHNR; CDR2 reads FQNEAQ (reference sequence). This CDR3 is built from 17 residues. V lost 5 bases, J lost 7 bases, and 16 bases stayed unmatched. Filled out from reference TRBV7-9 and TRBJ2-1, the complete variable domain reads DTGVSQNPRHKITKRGQNVTFRCDPISEHNRLYWYRQTLGQGPEFLTYFQNEAQLEKSRLLSDRFSAERPKGSFSTLEIQRTEQGDSAMYLCASSVRQGAGDLNEQFFGPGTRLTVL.

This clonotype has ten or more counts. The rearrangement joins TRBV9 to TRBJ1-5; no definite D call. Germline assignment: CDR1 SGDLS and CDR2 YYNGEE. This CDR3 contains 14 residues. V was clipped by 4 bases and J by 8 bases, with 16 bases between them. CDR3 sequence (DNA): TGTGCCAGCAGCCCATCGGGCCTCGAGGAGCCCCAGCATTTT. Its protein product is CASSPSGLEEPQHF.

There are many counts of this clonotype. CDR3 protein: CAPLHPGQGMCQPQHF. Here the CDR3 DNA reads TGTGCCCCCCTCCATCCGGGACAGGGTATGTGTCAGCCCCAGCATTTT. This rearrangement joins TRBV6-4 to TRBJ1-5; TRBD1 matches 9 bases. The CDR3 length is 16 residues. Germline CDR1 is MRHNA and CDR2 is SNTAGT. Germline trimming cut 11 bases from V and 6 bases from J; bases unmatched to any gene: 17.

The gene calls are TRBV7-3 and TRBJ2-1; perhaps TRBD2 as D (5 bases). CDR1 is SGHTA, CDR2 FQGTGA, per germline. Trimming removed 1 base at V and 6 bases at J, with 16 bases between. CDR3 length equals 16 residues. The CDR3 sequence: CASSLSGGRVGNEQFF. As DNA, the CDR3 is TGTGCCAGCAGCTTAAGTGGTGGGAGAGTCGGCAATGAGCAGTTCTTC. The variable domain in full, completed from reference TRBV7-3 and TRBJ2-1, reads GAGVSQTPSNKVTEKGKYVELRCDPISGHTALYWYRQSLGQGPEFLIYFQGTGAADDSGLPNDRFFAVRPEGSVSTLKIQRTERGDSAVYLCASSLSGGRVGNEQFFGPGTRLTVL.

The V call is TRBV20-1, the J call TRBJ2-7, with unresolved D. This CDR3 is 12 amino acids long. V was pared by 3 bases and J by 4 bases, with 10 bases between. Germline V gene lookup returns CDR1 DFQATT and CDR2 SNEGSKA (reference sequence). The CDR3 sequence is CSASIRKYEQYV. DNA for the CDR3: TGCAGTGCTAGTATCCGGAAATACGAGCAGTACGTC.

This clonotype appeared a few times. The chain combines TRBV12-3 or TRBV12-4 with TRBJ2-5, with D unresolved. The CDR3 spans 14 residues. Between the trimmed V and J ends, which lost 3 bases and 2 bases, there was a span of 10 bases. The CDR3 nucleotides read TGTGCCAGCAGTTTTCATTCCCAACAAGAGACCCAGTACTTC. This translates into CASSFHSQQETQYF.

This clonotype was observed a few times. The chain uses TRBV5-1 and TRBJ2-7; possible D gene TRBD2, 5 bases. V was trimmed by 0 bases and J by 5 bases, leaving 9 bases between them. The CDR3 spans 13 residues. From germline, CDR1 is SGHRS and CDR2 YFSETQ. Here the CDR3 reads CASSLEPGDEQYV. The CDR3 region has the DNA TGCGCCAGCAGCTTGGAGCCCGGGGACGAGCAGTACGTC.

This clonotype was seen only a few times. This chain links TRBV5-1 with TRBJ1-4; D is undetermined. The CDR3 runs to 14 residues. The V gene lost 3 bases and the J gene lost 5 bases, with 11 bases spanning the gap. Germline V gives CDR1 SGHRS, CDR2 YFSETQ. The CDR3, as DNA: TGCGCCAGCAGCTCCGGGGTCTGGAATGAAAAACTGTTTTTT. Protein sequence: CASSSGVWNEKLFF.

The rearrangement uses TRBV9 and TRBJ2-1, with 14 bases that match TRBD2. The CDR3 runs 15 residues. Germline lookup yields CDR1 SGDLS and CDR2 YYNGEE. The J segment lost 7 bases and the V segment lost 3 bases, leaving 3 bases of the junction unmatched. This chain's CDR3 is CASSGGLAGANEQFF. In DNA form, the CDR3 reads TGTGCCAGCAGCGGGGGACTAGCGGGGGCTAATGAGCAGTTCTTC.

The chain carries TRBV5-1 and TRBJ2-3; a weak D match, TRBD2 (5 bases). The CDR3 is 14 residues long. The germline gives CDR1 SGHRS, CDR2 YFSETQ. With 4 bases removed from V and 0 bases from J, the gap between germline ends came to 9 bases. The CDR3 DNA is TGCGCCAGCAGCCCGACTACTAGCACAGATACGCAGTATTTT. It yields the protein CASSPTTSTDTQYF.

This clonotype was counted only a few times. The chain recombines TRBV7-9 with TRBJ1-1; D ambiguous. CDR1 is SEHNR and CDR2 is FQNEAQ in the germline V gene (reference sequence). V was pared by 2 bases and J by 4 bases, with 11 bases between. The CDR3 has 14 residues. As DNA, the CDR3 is TGTGCCAGCAGCTTATGGTTGGATACCACTGAAGCTTTCTTT. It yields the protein CASSLWLDTTEAFF.

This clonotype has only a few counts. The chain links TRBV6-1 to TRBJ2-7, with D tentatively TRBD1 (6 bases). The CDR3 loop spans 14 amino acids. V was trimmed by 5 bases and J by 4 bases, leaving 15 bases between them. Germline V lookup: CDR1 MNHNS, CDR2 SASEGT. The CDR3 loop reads CASSKGHEIYEQYV. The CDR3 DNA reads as TGTGCCAGCAGTAAGGGACACGAGATTTACGAGCAGTACGTC.

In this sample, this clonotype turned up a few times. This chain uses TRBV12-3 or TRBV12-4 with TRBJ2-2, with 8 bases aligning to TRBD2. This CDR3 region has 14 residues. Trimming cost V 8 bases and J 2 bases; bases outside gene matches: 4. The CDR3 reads CASGSGSNTGELFF. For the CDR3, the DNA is TGTGCCAGCGGAAGCGGGAGTAACACCGGGGAGCTGTTTTTT.